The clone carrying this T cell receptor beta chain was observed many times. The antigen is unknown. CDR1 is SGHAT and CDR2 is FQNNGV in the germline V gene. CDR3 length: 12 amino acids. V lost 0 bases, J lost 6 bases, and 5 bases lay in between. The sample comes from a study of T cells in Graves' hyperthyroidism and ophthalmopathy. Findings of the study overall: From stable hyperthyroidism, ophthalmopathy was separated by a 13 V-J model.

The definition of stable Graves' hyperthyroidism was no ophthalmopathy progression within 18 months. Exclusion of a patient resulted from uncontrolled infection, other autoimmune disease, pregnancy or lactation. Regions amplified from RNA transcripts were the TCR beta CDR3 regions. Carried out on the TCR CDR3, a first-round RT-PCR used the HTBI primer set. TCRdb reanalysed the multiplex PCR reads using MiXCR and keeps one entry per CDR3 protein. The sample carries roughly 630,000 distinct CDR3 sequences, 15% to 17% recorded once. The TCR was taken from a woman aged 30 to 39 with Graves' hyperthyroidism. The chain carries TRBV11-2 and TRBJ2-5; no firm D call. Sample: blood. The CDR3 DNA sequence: TGTGCCAGCAGCTTAGATTGGCAGACCCAGTACTTC. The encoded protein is CASSLDWQTQYF. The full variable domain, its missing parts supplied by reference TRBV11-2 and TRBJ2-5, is EAGVAQSPRYKIIEKRQSVAFWCNPISGHATLYWYQQILGQGPKLLIQFQNNGVVDDSQLPKDRFSAERLKGVDSTLKIQPAKLEDSAVYLCASSLDWQTQYFGPGTRLLVL.